These 29 T cell receptor beta chains share one sample of origin, sequenced in a study of preoperative IRX-2 immunotherapy in early breast cancer. The treatment: preoperative locoregional IRX-2 cytokine immunotherapy. Data came from immunoSEQ multiplex PCR; TCRdb stores just in-frame clones and leaves some out. The data show approximately 28,000 clones, about three quarters seen once. This material consisted of lymph node tissue, taken after IRX-2 immunotherapy. Receptors originate from a human donor with breast cancer.

This chain joins TRBV11-3 and TRBJ1-4; 8 bases are a match to TRBD1. This CDR3 contains 14 residues. Germline-derived CDR1 and CDR2 are SGHNT and YENEEA. V was pared by 4 bases and J by 7 bases, with 5 bases of the junction left unmatched. The CDR3 DNA is TGTGCCAGCAGCTCCCGGACAGGGCTTGAAAAACTGTTTTTT. It yields the protein CASSSRTGLEKLFF.

This clone has a handful of counts. V and J are TRBV4-1 and TRBJ1-4; a weak D match, TRBD1 (6 bases). V was clipped by 0 bases and J by 7 bases, with 21 bases between them. The CDR3 consists of 18 residues. Germline V lookup: CDR1 MGHRA, CDR2 YSYEKL. The CDR3 is CASSQDIGTQSRSEKLFF. The CDR3 DNA is TGCGCCAGCAGCCAAGATATTGGGACACAATCGAGGAGTGAAAAACTGTTTTTT.

CDR3 DNA sequence: TGTGCCAGCAGCCCCGGGACAGGGAATGAAAAACTGTTTTTT. Translation: CASSPGTGNEKLFF. V is TRBV11-3 and J is TRBJ1-4; 9 nucleotides match TRBD1. The CDR3 has 14 amino acids. Germline CDR1 SGHNT, CDR2 YENEEA. Trimming cost V 5 bases and J 5 bases; bases outside gene matches: 3.

This clone was seen only a few times. The chain recombines TRBV6-8 with TRBJ2-7; TRBD1 is a possible D gene (5 bases). From germline, CDR1 is MNHGY and CDR2 SAAAGT. CDR3 length: 14 residues. Trimming shortened V by 3 bases and J by 6 bases, and 15 bases separated the two germline ends. CDR3 region: CASSYNPTGAEQYF. The CDR3 nucleotides are TGTGCCAGCAGTTATAACCCTACAGGAGCCGAGCAGTACTTC.

The chain uses TRBV11-3 and TRBJ1-5; the D is unclear. The CDR3 is 15 residues long. Trimming took off 0 bases at V and 2 bases at J, with 8 bases between the two ends. CDR1 SGHNT and CDR2 YENEEA come from the germline V gene. The CDR3 DNA is TGTGCCAGCAGCTTAGAGGGCCATGGCAATCAGCCCCAGCATTTT. This gives the protein CASSLEGHGNQPQHF.

The chain is built from TRBV6-9 and TRBJ2-5; D is possibly TRBD1 (6 bases). The CDR3 runs to 13 residues. Germline V gene data show CDR1 as MNHGY and CDR2 as SVAAGI. V was pared by 3 bases and J by 5 bases, with 10 bases between. CDR3 amino acids: CASSYFGQETQYF. The DNA for the CDR3 is TGTGCCAGCAGTTACTTTGGACAGGAGACCCAGTACTTC.

In DNA form, the CDR3 reads TGTGCCACTATACCTAGCGGGAGAGAGGAGCAGTACTTC. This translates into CATIPSGREEQYF. V usage is TRBV7-1 and J usage is TRBJ2-7; TRBD2 matches 10 bases. TRBV7-1 is designated an ORF whose function remains uncertain. This CDR3 spans 13 amino acids. V lost 10 bases to trimming and J lost 7 bases; unmatched junction nucleotides: 10.

In DNA, the CDR3 is TGTGCCAGCAGTTCGGAGGGGCCTCCCTACGAGCAGTACTTC. Translated: CASSSEGPPYEQYF. The chain combines TRBV28 with TRBJ2-7, with D possibly TRBD2 on 6 matching bases. Germline V gene lookup returns CDR1 MDHEN and CDR2 SYDVKM. V lost 4 bases and J 2 bases, leaving 12 bases between the germline ends. The CDR3 spans 14 residues.

Points on this clone: The germline gene is not matched at one end of the junction; a read error may be the cause. The chain links TRBV6-8 to TRBJ2-7, with D perhaps TRBD1 (6 bases). The CDR3 has 13 amino acids. The germline V gene has CDR1 MNHGY and CDR2 SAAAGT. The CDR3: CVSRDRQAYEQYF. CDR3 sequence (DNA): TGTGTCAGCAGAGACAGACAGGCCTACGAGCAGTACTTC.

The chain joins TRBV19 to TRBJ2-5, with D unclear. The V gene's germline CDR1 is LNHDA and CDR2 SQIVND (reference sequence). This CDR3 is built from 12 residues. Trimming shortened V by 5 bases and J by 0 bases, and 4 bases separated the two germline ends. The CDR3 DNA follows: TGTGCCAGTAGTCCGTACCAAGAGACCCAGTACTTC. As protein: CASSPYQETQYF.

The chain employs TRBV19 and TRBJ1-1; D is unresolved. V lost 6 bases and J 1 base, leaving 6 bases between the germline ends. The CDR3 consists of 12 residues. Germline V lookup: CDR1 LNHDA, CDR2 SQIVND (reference sequence). CDR3 amino acids: CASSTANTEAFF. CDR3 in DNA: TGTGCCAGTAGCACAGCGAACACTGAAGCTTTCTTT.

This clone was counted between two and nine times. The chain has TRBV10-2 and TRBJ1-5; 8 bases are a match to TRBD1. Germline V gene lookup returns CDR1 WSHSY and CDR2 SAAADI. Trimming at V came to 5 bases and at J to 1 base, leaving 13 bases not matched to a gene. The CDR3 is 18 amino acids. Here the CDR3 reads CASSTNTFDRGSNQPQHF. The CDR3 DNA reads as TGCGCCAGCAGTACAAATACTTTCGACAGGGGAAGCAATCAGCCCCAGCATTTT.

The rearrangement links TRBV7-1 to TRBJ2-6, with D possibly TRBD1 on 5 matching bases. TRBV7-1 is classed as an ORF, of uncertain function. Trimming cost V 5 bases and J 1 base, with 12 bases left between them. This CDR3 comprises 16 residues. The CDR3: CASSPQALSGANVLTF. The DNA of the CDR3 is TGTGCCAGCAGCCCACAGGCGCTTTCTGGGGCCAACGTCCTGACTTTC.

The rearrangement links TRBV18 to TRBJ2-7; tentative D call: TRBD2 (6 bases). V lost 4 bases and J lost 3, with 7 bases in between. This CDR3 has 12 residues. The germline V gene has CDR1 KGHSH and CDR2 LQKENI. CDR3 coding DNA: TGTGCCAGCTCACAGGGAGGCTACGAGCAGTACTTC. Residues: CASSQGGYEQYF. The full variable domain, completed using reference TRBV18 and TRBJ2-7, is NAGVMQNPRHLVRRRGQEARLRCSPMKGHSHVYWYRQLPEEGLKFMVYLQKENIIDESGMPKERFSAEFPKEGPSILRIQQVVRGDSAAYFCASSQGGYEQYFGPGTRLTVT.

This chain connects TRBV7-5 to TRBJ1-2. TRBV7-5 is a pseudogene. This CDR3 contains 14 residues. CDR3 region: CASSPVVGTGGYTF. CDR3 sequence (DNA): TGTGCCAGCAGCCCTGTGGTAGGGACTGGAGGCTACACCTTC.

The V gene is TRBV5-1, the J gene TRBJ1-5; D is unresolved. Trimming shortened V by 1 base and J by 0 bases, and 8 bases separated the two germline ends. The CDR3 totals 15 residues. CDR1 and CDR2 from the germline V gene are SGHRS and YFSETQ. CDR3 sequence (DNA): TGCGCCAGCAGCTTGATGGGAAATAGCAATCAGCCCCAGCATTTT. Encoded protein: CASSLMGNSNQPQHF.

The V gene is TRBV7-4, the J gene TRBJ2-3; 7 bases match TRBD1. CDR1 and CDR2 (germline): SGHVT, SQSDAQ. Unmatched junction bases numbered 10, after V lost 5 bases and J lost 8 bases. This CDR3 contains 14 residues. The CDR3 region has the DNA TGTGCCAGCAGCGATCGACAGGGTAGGGCTACGCAGTATTTT. Its translation is CASSDRQGRATQYF.

The V gene is TRBV5-1, the J gene TRBJ1-4, with a weak D call TRBD1 (5 bases). Germline V lookup: CDR1 SGHRS, CDR2 YFSETQ. Trimming removed 0 bases at V and 5 bases at J, with 11 bases between. The CDR3 extends over 15 amino acids. CDR3 coding DNA: TGCGCCAGCAGCTTGGCCGGCAGGGAAAATGAAAAACTGTTTTTT. Translating gives CASSLAGRENEKLFF.

This clone was counted a few times. This chain joins TRBV6-8 and TRBJ1-4; D is perhaps TRBD1 (5 bases). Trimming took off 8 bases at V and 8 bases at J, with 15 bases between the two ends. The CDR3 runs 13 residues. Per germline, CDR1 MNHGY and CDR2 SAAAGT. The chain's CDR3 is CASAGGGSEKLFF. CDR3 coding DNA: TGTGCCAGCGCCGGGGGAGGGTCAGAAAAACTGTTTTTT.

V gene TRBV6-8 combines with J gene TRBJ2-5, with 9 bases that match TRBD1. After removal of 6 bases from V and 2 bases from J, the junction contained 13 bases not matched to a gene. The CDR3 consists of 17 residues. Germline V gene lookup returns CDR1 MNHGY and CDR2 SAAAGT. The CDR3 region is CASRSGTGKGIQETQYF. Written as DNA, the CDR3 is TGTGCCAGCAGATCCGGGACAGGGAAGGGAATACAAGAGACCCAGTACTTC.

The chain couples TRBV7-4 to TRBJ2-1; 7 nucleotides align to TRBD2. Germline V gene sequence: CDR1 SGHVT, CDR2 SQSDAQ. CDR3 length equals 15 residues. Unmatched junction bases numbered 2, after V lost 3 bases and J lost 0 bases. The CDR3 region is CASSFSGFSYNEQFF. The CDR3 DNA follows: TGTGCCAGCAGCTTTAGCGGGTTCTCCTACAATGAGCAGTTCTTC.

The gene calls are TRBV29-1 and TRBJ2-1; D may be TRBD2 (6 bases). Germline values: CDR1 SQVTM, CDR2 ANQGSEA. CDR3 length: 13 residues. Trimming cost V 6 bases and J 4 bases, with 13 bases left between them. The chain's CDR3 is CSVQRVLYNEQFF. CDR3 DNA sequence: TGCAGCGTCCAGCGGGTCCTATACAATGAGCAGTTCTTC.

The chain combines TRBV30 with TRBJ1-1, with D perhaps matching TRBD1 (6 bases). This CDR3 contains 12 residues. Germline V gene lookup returns CDR1 GTSNPN and CDR2 SVGIG (reference sequence). Trimming pared 8 bases from V and 6 bases from J, leaving 16 bases between. CDR3: CARAGGRAEAFF. The CDR3 nucleotides are TGTGCCCGGGCGGGGGGCCGCGCTGAAGCTTTCTTT.

This chain uses TRBV14 with TRBJ1-2; no definite D call. Germline V lookup: CDR1 SGHDN, CDR2 FVKESK. The CDR3 has 13 amino acids. Trimming stripped 10 bases from V and 8 bases from J, with 20 bases between. In DNA form, the CDR3 reads TGTGCCACCAGTGACGATAACTTAGGGGGCTACACCTTC. This encodes CATSDDNLGGYTF.

The rearrangement uses TRBV6-8 and TRBJ2-2; D is possibly TRBD2 (6 bases). Germline-derived CDR1 and CDR2 are MNHGY and SAAAGT. This CDR3 comprises 17 residues. V dropped 0 bases and J dropped 6 bases, with 17 bases sitting between them. CDR3 sequence reads: CASSYSGTVQEAGELFF. For the CDR3, the DNA is TGTGCCAGCAGTTACTCGGGGACTGTCCAGGAAGCCGGGGAGCTGTTTTTT.

The V call is TRBV11-3, the J call TRBJ2-3; 10 nucleotides match TRBD2. Trimming took 4 bases from V and 2 from J; bases not matched to a gene: 6. The germline V gene encodes CDR1 SGHNT and CDR2 YENEEA. The CDR3 has 16 residues. Here the CDR3 DNA reads TGTGCCAGCAGCTCAAGACTAGCGGGTAACACAGATACGCAGTATTTT. It is translated as CASSSRLAGNTDTQYF.

V and J are TRBV6-8 and TRBJ1-5; D is undetermined. V was pared by 7 bases and J by 7 bases, with 11 bases between. The CDR3 has 12 amino acids. CDR1 is MNHGY and CDR2 is SAAAGT in the germline V gene. The CDR3 protein is CASKMSGQPQHF. The CDR3 region has the DNA TGTGCCAGCAAGATGAGTGGCCAGCCCCAGCATTTT.

The gene calls are TRBV19 and TRBJ2-1; 9 bases match TRBD1. CDR3 length equals 15 residues. V was pared by 5 bases and J by 2 bases, with 4 bases of the junction left unmatched. Germline V lookup: CDR1 LNHDA, CDR2 SQIVND (reference sequence). The CDR3: CASSSTGGPYNEQFF. In DNA, the CDR3 is TGTGCCAGTAGTTCAACAGGGGGCCCCTACAATGAGCAGTTCTTC.

J is TRBJ2-7 and V is TRBV6-4, with D hard to call. Trimming pared 5 bases from V and 2 bases from J, leaving 13 bases between. The CDR3 has 14 residues. The germline V gene encodes CDR1 MRHNA and CDR2 SNTAGT. CDR3 in amino acids: CASSTMDHAYEQYF. CDR3 DNA: TGTGCCAGCAGTACGATGGACCACGCCTACGAGCAGTACTTC.